This TCR beta chain was sequenced in a study of tumor-infiltrating lymphocytes in primary liver carcinoma. Study outcomes and limitations: Present in all five tumor regions were only about 8-24% of the top clones.

Turning to this clonotype: Its specificity is not known. Lacking the conserved final phenylalanine or tryptophan, this CDR3 likely reflects a read error.

Starting from approximately 470 ng of total RNA, TCR beta cDNA was produced with a primer in the constant region. What produced the TCR beta libraries was three nested multiplex PCR rounds using slightly modified ARM-PCR. With TRBV1-TRBV30 forward primers and a C-beta reverse primer, the first two PCR rounds were run for approximately 10 cycles each. TCRdb independently ran MiXCR on the multiplex PCR reads; one entry per CDR3 protein. This sample yields roughly 100,000 distinct CDR3 sequences, of which around 73% are seen a single time; 12% belongs to the top ten. RNA and DNA were co-extracted from approximately 20-30 mg of unsorted bulk tissue. Subjects presented with primary liver carcinoma managed by surgical resection. With chronic HBV infection, the patients were also treatment-naive. Germline loops: CDR1 KGHDR, CDR2 SFDVKD. Trimming left V 3 bases short and J 6 bases short, with 23 bases between. The CDR3 covers 17 residues.

The sequence was obtained from a woman aged 60-70 years with primary liver carcinoma and hepatitis B virus infection. The rearrangement uses TRBV24-1 and TRBJ2-7; D possibly corresponds to TRBD2 (6 bases). The source material was liver tumor tissue from sampling region 2. Subset meaning: tumor region T2, inferior pole. For the CDR3, the DNA is TGTGCCACCAGTGATGGAGGGTCGCCGGAGGGCCGGGGCGAGCAGTACATC. Translating it yields CATSDGGSPEGRGEQYI.